These 30 T cell receptor beta chains were sequenced from one sample in a study of regulatory T cells in long-lasting Graves disease. TCR beta libraries were built with iRepertoire HTBI primers and Arm-PCR of CDR3 regions. From the multiplex PCR reads, TCRdb called clonotypes with MiXCR, one entry per CDR3 protein. The sample has roughly 500,000 distinct CDR3 sequences; around 15% are singletons. The sample's time point: newly diagnosed GD, antithyroid drugs for less than 3 months. PBMC RNA served as the TCR library source. The sample was also linked to a second study, of T cells in Graves' hyperthyroidism and ophthalmopathy.

The sequenced sample was peripheral blood mononuclear cells (PBMCs), obtained at new diagnosis, from a patient treated with antithyroid drugs. Source of these receptors: a woman in her 50s with Graves disease.

This clonotype occurred many times. The chain carries TRBV5-1 and TRBJ1-2, with D possibly matching TRBD1 (5 bases). The V gene's germline CDR1 is SGHRS and CDR2 YFSETQ. V lost 4 bases and J 0 bases, leaving 13 bases between the germline ends. The CDR3 is 15 residues long. The CDR3 sequence is CASSPETAPNYGYTF. The DNA of the CDR3 is TGCGCCAGCAGCCCTGAGACAGCACCTAACTATGGCTACACCTTC.

The sample holds many counts of this clonotype. V usage is TRBV6-1 and J usage is TRBJ2-2, with 8 bases that match TRBD1. This CDR3 contains 16 residues. The V gene end was trimmed by 11 bases and the J gene end by 2 bases; junction bases not matched to a gene: 13. Germline CDR1 MNHNS, CDR2 SASEGT. In nucleotides, the CDR3 is TGTGCCGTCCCCGGGACGGACAGGGATAACACCGGGGAGCTGTTTTTT. It translates to CAVPGTDRDNTGELFF.

This clonotype came up many times. V gene TRBV24-1 combines with J gene TRBJ2-1; TRBD2 matches at 15 bases. With V trimmed by 2 bases and J by 5 bases, 0 bases remained unmatched. The CDR3 consists of 16 residues. Germline V gives CDR1 KGHDR, CDR2 SFDVKD. In DNA, the CDR3 is TGTGCCACCAGTGATTGGACTAGCGGGAGGGACAATGAGCAGTTCTTC. The encoded protein is CATSDWTSGRDNEQFF.

Ten or more counts support this clonotype. The CDR3 DNA reads as TGTGCCAGCAGTGAGGAGGGACAGGCGCCGTACAATGAGCAGTTCTTC. Translation: CASSEEGQAPYNEQFF. The chain carries TRBV2 and TRBJ2-1, with 8 bases that match TRBD1. Germline lookup yields CDR1 SNHLY and CDR2 FYNNEI. The CDR3 is 16 residues long. The J segment lost 4 bases and the V segment lost 3 bases, leaving 8 bases of the junction unmatched.

This rearrangement joins TRBV27 to TRBJ2-7, with D perhaps assigned TRBD1 or TRBD2 (5 bases each). CDR3 length: 15 amino acids. Trimming stripped 2 bases from V and 3 bases from J, with 14 bases between. Germline CDR1 is MNHEY and CDR2 is SMNVEV (reference sequence). The CDR3 loop is CASSLRLGEHYEQYF. CDR3 sequence (DNA): TGTGCCAGCAGTTTAAGGCTAGGGGAGCACTACGAGCAGTACTTC.

As concerns this clonotype: The germline gene is not matched at one end of the junction; a read error may be the cause. The chain combines TRBV4-2 with TRBJ1-2; D not resolved. In germline, CDR1 is LGHNA, CDR2 YNFKEQ. CDR3 length: 15 amino acids. CDR3 nucleotides: TGTGCCAGCAGCCAAGGTCCCAAGGCGGACTCTGGCTGCACCTTC. Translation: CASSQGPKADSGCTF.

V and J are TRBV5-6 and TRBJ2-1; TRBD2 is a possible D gene (6 bases). CDR3 length: 17 amino acids. Germline V CDR1 and CDR2: SGHDT, YYEEEE. Between the trimmed V and J ends, which lost 1 base and 0 bases, there was a span of 14 bases. The CDR3 DNA sequence: TGTGCCAGCAGCTTGCTAGCGCTAATCACCTCCTACAATGAGCAGTTCTTC. Translation gives CASSLLALITSYNEQFF.

This clonotype was seen a handful of times. The chain employs TRBV28 and TRBJ2-7, with a weak D call TRBD1 (5 bases). The V and J ends lost 0 bases and 2 bases respectively, with 11 bases between them. CDR1 and CDR2 from the germline V gene are MDHEN and SYDVKM. This CDR3 is built from 15 residues. CDR3 protein: CASSLWGKGTYEQYF. CDR3 DNA sequence: TGTGCCAGCAGTTTATGGGGGAAGGGGACCTACGAGCAGTACTTC.

In its sample, this clonotype was seen many times. The rearrangement links TRBV3-1 to TRBJ2-7; the D gene could be TRBD1 or TRBD2 (6 bases each). There are 15 residues in the CDR3. Looked up from germline, CDR1 is LGHDT and CDR2 is YNNKEL (reference sequence). Trimming took 0 bases from V and 7 from J, leaving 16 bases between them. The CDR3 nucleotides read TGTGCCAGCAGCCAAGAACCGGGGGCCAAAGATGAGCAGTACTTC. Its translation: CASSQEPGAKDEQYF.

V gene TRBV3-1 combines with J gene TRBJ2-1, with 8 bases aligning to TRBD1. Germline assignment: CDR1 LGHDT and CDR2 YNNKEL (reference sequence). CDR3 length: 13 amino acids. With V trimmed by 6 bases and J by 8 bases, 6 bases remained unmatched. The CDR3 protein is CASSRTGTHEQFF. CDR3 DNA: TGTGCCAGCAGTAGGACAGGGACACATGAGCAGTTCTTC.

This clonotype appeared many times. The chain combines TRBV12-3 or TRBV12-4 with TRBJ2-2; no definite D call. V gave up 6 bases and J gave up 6 bases, with 23 bases separating them. The CDR3 runs 17 residues. The CDR3 bases are TGTGCCAGCAGACCAATGGGCCCTGGGCAGGATGCCGGGGAGCTGTTTTTT. The encoded protein is CASRPMGPGQDAGELFF.

This clonotype showed up many times. CDR3 residues: CASSATSGRQDEQFF. The CDR3 DNA follows: TGTGCCAGCAGTGCTACTAGCGGGCGACAGGATGAGCAGTTCTTC. The V call is TRBV2, the J call TRBJ2-1; 9 bases are shared with TRBD2. Looked up from germline, CDR1 is SNHLY and CDR2 is FYNNEI. The CDR3 has 15 amino acids. The junction had 9 bases not matched to a gene; V was cut back by 4 bases and J by 8 bases.

This clonotype has more than one count but fewer than ten. The chain joins TRBV9 to TRBJ2-1; D is ambiguous. The CDR3 totals 15 residues. The V gene lost 7 bases and the J gene lost 7 bases, with 21 bases spanning the gap. Germline assignment: CDR1 SGDLS and CDR2 YYNGEE. CDR3 in DNA: TGTGCCAGCTCCAGATCCTCCCACCCCGGAAATGAGCAGTTCTTC. Translated: CASSRSSHPGNEQFF. Full variable domain (missing parts from reference TRBV9 and TRBJ2-1): DSGVTQTPKHLITATGQRVTLRCSPRSGDLSVYWYQQSLDQGLQFLIQYYNGEERAKGNILERFSAQQFPDLHSELNLSSLELGDSALYFCASSRSSHPGNEQFFGPGTRLTVL.

This clonotype was recorded many times. One end of the junction varies from germline; a read error may be responsible. The chain has TRBV6-2 or TRBV6-3 and TRBJ2-1; 7 nucleotides align to TRBD1. The CDR3 is 15 amino acids. CDR1 and CDR2 from the germline V gene are MNHEY and SVGEGT. The CDR3 region is CASSYSYRGWSDQVF. CDR3 nucleotides: TGTGCCAGCAGTTACTCGTACAGGGGATGGTCGGATCAGGTCTTC.

This clonotype was seen a few times. V and J are TRBV7-8 and TRBJ2-5; tentative D call: TRBD2 (6 bases). Germline V gene sequence: CDR1 SGHVS, CDR2 FQNEAQ. V was shortened by 5 bases and J by 5 bases, with 24 bases between the two germline ends. This CDR3 contains 17 residues. This CDR3 is CASSGNLLAAIRETQYF. CDR3 sequence (DNA): TGTGCCAGCAGCGGAAACTTACTAGCTGCCATAAGGGAGACCCAGTACTTC.

This clonotype was observed at least ten times. This sequence joins TRBV7-9 and TRBJ2-5; D not certain. CDR1 is SEHNR and CDR2 is FQNEAQ in the germline V gene (reference sequence). CDR3 length: 14 amino acids. V shed 2 bases and J shed 2 bases, with 9 bases lying between them. CDR3: CASSLSSLQETQYF. CDR3 DNA: TGTGCCAGCAGCTTAAGCTCGCTGCAAGAGACCCAGTACTTC.

This clonotype was counted many times. The chain joins TRBV6-5 to TRBJ2-2, with 7 nucleotides matching TRBD1. Trimming at V came to 2 bases and at J to 7 bases, leaving 13 bases not matched to a gene. CDR3 length equals 17 residues. In germline, CDR1 is MNHEY, CDR2 SVGAGI. The CDR3 DNA is TGTGCCAGCAGTTACCCACCCGAGGGGGCTGGGGGCGGGGAGCTGTTTTTT. Translated, it gives CASSYPPEGAGGGELFF.

This clonotype was seen a handful of times. This chain links TRBV12-3 or TRBV12-4 with TRBJ1-2; 8 bases align to TRBD1. The CDR3 length is 13 residues. V shed 6 bases, J shed 6 bases, and the junction held 6 bases outside the gene matches. CDR3 DNA: TGTGCCAGCAGCCGGGACAGGTTGAATGGCTACACCTTC. It specifies CASSRDRLNGYTF.

J is TRBJ1-1 and V is TRBV3-1, with TRBD1 matching 9 bases. The J segment lost 1 base and the V segment lost 4 bases, leaving 7 bases of the junction unmatched. The length of the CDR3 is 16 residues. Germline V gene sequence: CDR1 LGHDT, CDR2 YNNKEL (reference sequence). The CDR3 bases are TGTGCCAGCAGCCCCGGGACAGGGAGGGGGAACACTGAAGCTTTCTTT. Protein product: CASSPGTGRGNTEAFF.

This clonotype has only a few counts. The chain recombines TRBV7-9 with TRBJ2-1; 11 bases match TRBD1. J gave up 7 bases and V 7 bases, and 18 bases lay outside the gene matches. The CDR3 runs 18 residues. Germline V gene data show CDR1 as SEHNR and CDR2 as FQNEAQ (reference sequence). The CDR3 loop reads CASTNPGQGAGVGNEQFF. The CDR3 nucleotides are TGTGCCAGCACCAACCCCGGACAGGGGGCGGGGGTAGGGAATGAGCAGTTCTTC.

This clonotype has ten or more counts. This chain joins TRBV7-9 and TRBJ2-5; D gene uncertain. V was pared by 3 bases and J by 1 base, with 9 bases between. CDR3 length: 14 amino acids. The germline V gene has CDR1 SEHNR and CDR2 FQNEAQ (reference sequence). CDR3 loop: CASSLDLTQETQYF. CDR3 DNA sequence: TGTGCCAGCAGCTTGGATTTGACCCAAGAGACCCAGTACTTC.

This clonotype was observed at least ten times. The rearrangement links TRBV5-5 to TRBJ1-5; possibly TRBD1 for D (5 bases). CDR1 SGHKS and CDR2 YYEKEE come from the germline V gene (reference sequence). The CDR3 is made up of 16 amino acids. V was trimmed by 4 bases and J by 0 bases, leaving 14 bases between them. CDR3 in amino acids: CASSKDAGLSNQPQHF. The CDR3 DNA reads as TGTGCCAGCAGCAAAGATGCGGGACTTAGCAATCAGCCCCAGCATTTT.

This clonotype turned up a few times. This chain uses TRBV6-2 or TRBV6-3 with TRBJ2-7; no clear D. Germline V CDR1 and CDR2: MNHEY, SVGEGT. The CDR3 is 12 amino acids. V shed 6 bases and J shed 3 bases, with 9 bases lying between them. The CDR3 protein is CASSVLSYEQYF. In DNA, the CDR3 is TGTGCCAGCAGCGTCCTTAGCTACGAGCAGTACTTC.

The chain recombines TRBV19 with TRBJ2-7; D is ambiguous. Germline V gene sequence: CDR1 LNHDA, CDR2 SQIVND (reference sequence). CDR3 size: 14 residues. V lost 11 bases and J lost 2, with 19 bases in between. The DNA for the CDR3 is TGTGCCGGTGCCCGAAGTTGGGGTCCCTACGAGCAGTACTTC. Amino acid sequence: CAGARSWGPYEQYF.

This clonotype has a count of ten or more. The chain employs TRBV28 and TRBJ1-5; D is perhaps TRBD1 (6 bases). The CDR3 spans 14 residues. V was shortened by 3 bases and J by 6 bases, with 12 bases between the two germline ends. The germline CDR1 and CDR2 sequences are MDHEN and SYDVKM. As DNA, the CDR3 is TGTGCCAGCAGTTTGGGGGCAGAAGGTCAGCCCCAGCATTTT. This gives the protein CASSLGAEGQPQHF.

This clonotype has ten or more counts. The rearrangement joins TRBV12-3 or TRBV12-4 to TRBJ1-1; D is ambiguous. V was pared by 5 bases and J by 4 bases, with 14 bases between. The CDR3 spans 14 residues. CDR3 residues: CASSRAEIGTEAFF. The CDR3, as DNA: TGTGCCAGCAGTCGAGCTGAGATAGGCACTGAAGCTTTCTTT.

This clonotype was picked up a small number of times. The chain employs TRBV7-9 and TRBJ1-1; D may be TRBD1 (6 bases). Trimming removed 7 bases from V and 2 bases from J, with 11 bases in between. The CDR3 extends over 13 amino acids. Germline values: CDR1 SEHNR, CDR2 FQNEAQ (reference sequence). CDR3 residues: CASTGGTNTEAFF. CDR3 bases: TGTGCCAGCACAGGTGGGACAAACACTGAAGCTTTCTTT.

V is TRBV19 and J is TRBJ2-2; D perhaps matches TRBD1 (5 bases). Trimming left V 5 bases short and J 1 base short, with 11 bases between. The V gene's germline CDR1 is LNHDA and CDR2 SQIVND (reference sequence). The length of the CDR3 is 15 residues. CDR3 in DNA: TGTGCCAGTAGTTATATTCAGGGGAACACCGGGGAGCTGTTTTTT. Translation gives CASSYIQGNTGELFF.

At least ten counts were recorded for this clonotype. This chain joins TRBV12-3 or TRBV12-4 and TRBJ2-1, with TRBD1 matching 11 bases. The length of the CDR3 is 16 residues. The trim removed 2 bases at V and 2 bases at J, leaving 2 bases unmatched. CDR3 residues: CASSLTGQGAYNEQFF. The DNA of the CDR3 is TGTGCCAGCAGTTTAACGGGACAGGGGGCCTACAATGAGCAGTTCTTC.

This clonotype has only a few counts. The chain joins TRBV7-9 to TRBJ2-2; 9 nucleotides match TRBD2. Germline V gene sequence: CDR1 SEHNR, CDR2 FQNEAQ (reference sequence). This CDR3 has 15 amino acids. V shed 6 bases, J shed 3 bases, and the junction held 5 bases outside the gene matches. The CDR3 reads CASSWLAGDTGELFF. As DNA, the CDR3 is TGTGCCAGCAGTTGGTTAGCGGGAGACACCGGGGAGCTGTTTTTT.